The 4 T cell receptor beta chains reported below all come from one sample, sequenced in a study of CD8 T cells in Susac syndrome. Reverse transcription of roughly 0.5 to 1 ug RNA used random hexamers. TCRdb reanalysed the immunoSEQ multiplex PCR reads using MiXCR and keeps one entry per CDR3 protein. Of roughly 110,000 distinct CDR3 sequences listed, 85% to 95% are singletons. Source material: CD4+ T cells from PBMCs. The origin of the receptors is a human donor in good health.

The V and J genes are TRBV3-1 and TRBJ1-5; possible D gene TRBD1, 6 bases. In germline, CDR1 is LGHDT, CDR2 YNNKEL (reference sequence). The V and J ends lost 1 base and 4 bases respectively, with 11 bases between them. This CDR3 comprises 15 residues. The CDR3: CASSQVAGANQPQHF. The CDR3 region has the DNA TGTGCCAGCAGCCAAGTGGCAGGGGCTAATCAGCCCCAGCATTTT.

The chain carries TRBV29-1 and TRBJ1-2; TRBD1 might be the D (6 bases). V gave up 4 bases and J gave up 3 bases, with 6 bases separating them. CDR3 size: 11 residues. Germline-derived CDR1 and CDR2 are SQVTM and ANQGSEA. The CDR3 DNA reads TGCAGCGTTGGGACAGACTATGGCTACACCTTC. The encoded protein is CSVGTDYGYTF. The variable domain in full, completed from reference TRBV29-1 and TRBJ1-2, reads SAVISQKPSRDICQRGTSLTIQCQVDSQVTMMFWYRQQPGQSLTLIATANQGSEATYESGFVIDKFPISRPNLTFSTLTVSNMSPEDSSIYLCSVGTDYGYTFGSGTRLTVV.

V is TRBV9 and J is TRBJ1-2, with D maybe TRBD1 (6 bases). Trimming left V 4 bases short and J 8 bases short, with 21 bases between. CDR1 SGDLS and CDR2 YYNGEE come from the germline V gene. This CDR3 spans 15 amino acids. The CDR3 DNA reads TGTGCCAGCAGCCTTAGGCGGCAGGGGATAGACGGCTACACCTTC. It yields the protein CASSLRRQGIDGYTF.

The chain uses TRBV6-2 or TRBV6-3 and TRBJ2-7; D is possibly TRBD1 (6 bases). V gave up 7 bases and J gave up 0 bases, with 13 bases separating them. This CDR3 region has 14 residues. Germline V lookup: CDR1 MNHEY, CDR2 SVGEGT. The CDR3 loop is CASNGQRNSYEQYF. The CDR3 DNA reads TGTGCCAGCAATGGACAGAGAAACTCCTACGAGCAGTACTTC.